The T cell receptor (beta chain) described here comes from a study of T cells in localized non-small cell lung cancer. Study-wide findings and caveats: Longer overall survival accompanied higher blood T cell density. Of the tissues analyzed, uninvolved adjacent lung showed maximal T cell clonality, greater than tumor. It remains possible that heterogeneity exists, since only one tumor region was sequenced.

This clone was seen once. Its specificity is unknown. This table comes from immunoSEQ multiplex PCR, and its TCRdb copy is limited to in-frame clones, with some not included. The data hold nearly 40,000 clones, with more than 85% observed a single time. V lost 3 bases, J lost 7 bases, and 12 bases lay in between. CDR1 and CDR2 (germline): SGHDN, FVKESK. The CDR3 runs to 13 residues. The origin of this receptor is a man aged 18 to 55 with stage I lung adenocarcinoma. This rearrangement joins TRBV14 to TRBJ1-1, with D hard to call. The sequencing used peripheral blood, collected before any cancer treatment. Here the CDR3 reads CASSQERTGEAFF. The CDR3 coding sequence is TGTGCCAGCAGCCAGGAGAGGACGGGTGAAGCTTTCTTT.